The clone carrying this T cell receptor beta chain was detected only a few times. No antigen is known for it. The read gets to within 3 residues of the CDR3 end, and the germline J gene fills in the rest. The data are from a study of T cell clonality in common variable immunodeficiency. Study-level points and caveats: Reportedly, TCR beta sequences from common variable immunodeficiency showed fewer deletions and N-nucleotide insertions. Shared TCRbeta clones were fewer between CVID subjects than controls.

The CDR3 length is 17 residues. Germline V gene sequence: CDR1 SNHLY, CDR2 FYNNEI. V dropped 10 bases and J dropped 2 bases, with 27 bases sitting between them. Patients had low serum IgG, IgA and/or IgM and specific antibody deficiency. Aged about 8 to 65 years, CVID subjects averaged around 43 years old. No CVID subject was ill or on immunomodulatory drugs when sampled. Clones were sequenced by immunoSEQ multiplex PCR, and TCRdb holds only the in-frame ones, with some missing. The sample contains approximately 28,000 clones, none occurring once; approximately 3.5% lies in the top ten. The sequenced material came from peripheral blood mononuclear cells. The V gene is TRBV2, the J gene TRBJ2-7; a weak D match, TRBD2 (6 bases). This receptor was obtained from a human donor with common variable immunodeficiency. CDR3 bases read: TGTGCCATCCCTTTCTACCGTCCGGGGACTCTACCCTACGAG. This sequence encodes CAIPFYRPGTLPYE. The entire CDR3 sequence reads CAIPFYRPGTLPYEQYF. The whole variable domain, filled in from reference TRBV2 and TRBJ2-7, reads EPEVTQTPSHQVTQMGQEVILRCVPISNHLYFYWYRQILGQKVEFLVSFYNNEISEKSEIFDDQFSVERPDGSNFTLKIRSTKLEDSAMYFCAIPFYRPGTLPYEQYFGPGTRLTVT.